This is a list of T cell receptor beta chains from one sample in a study of shared clonotypes between healthy human individuals. TCRdb's table, derived via immunoSEQ multiplex PCR, lists solely in-frame clones and lacks some. The sample shows some 1,100,000 clones, 78% of them seen only once. Material: memory CD4+ T cells from PBMCs. The receptors were sampled from a man aged 18 to 35 in good health. Some clones in this sample may be carry-over from other donors' samples. Each CDR3 is given with its conserved first and last residue. The D gene is left open where the match is weak. Expanded clones get a size class; other rows say once, few or many, or leave the size out.

-	TRBV11-2	TRBJ2-7	TRBD2	CASRRPGLAGVEQYF	TGTGCCAGCCGGCGCCCGGGACTAGCGGGAGTAGAGCAGTACTTC
-	TRBV6-1	TRBJ1-2	-	CASSERAAPGPGYTF	TGTGCCAGCAGTGAAAGGGCAGCCCCAGGTCCTGGCTACACCTTC
few	TRBV7-2	TRBJ1-1	-	CASSLVPNTEAFF	TGTGCCAGCAGCTTGGTACCGAACACTGAAGCTTTCTTT
-	TRBV28	TRBJ2-4	TRBD1	CASSLRPGQGASVEYF	TGTGCCAGCAGTTTACGTCCGGGACAGGGGGCGAGCGTGGAGTACTTC
-	TRBV5-1	TRBJ2-3	-	CASSLVLGSDTQYF	TGCGCCAGCAGCTTGGTACTAGGGAGCGATACGCAGTATTTT
-	TRBV30	TRBJ2-7	-	CAWSVRGEQYF	TGTGCCTGGAGTGTAAGGGGCGAGCAGTACTTC
-	TRBV7-3	TRBJ2-1	-	CASSPLGMGNEQFF	TGTGCCAGCAGCCCTCTCGGCATGGGGAATGAGCAGTTCTTC
few	TRBV19	TRBJ2-4	TRBD1	CASSPTGTNIQYF	TGTGCCAGTAGCCCGACAGGGACGAACATTCAGTACTTC
-	TRBV7-9	TRBJ2-1	-	CASSFPGSRYEQFF	TGTGCCAGCAGCTTCCCCGGGAGTAGGTATGAGCAGTTCTTC
-	TRBV6-5	TRBJ2-1	-	CASSYSGHPSYNEQFF	TGTGCCAGCAGTTACTCAGGACACCCGTCCTACAATGAGCAGTTCTTC
-	TRBV4-1	TRBJ1-5	-	CASSLPGNNQPQHF	TGCGCCAGCAGCCTTCCCGGGAACAATCAGCCCCAGCATTTT
-	TRBV14	TRBJ1-1	-	CASSLRRASEAFF	TGTGCCAGCAGCCTGCGTAGGGCAAGTGAAGCTTTCTTT
once	TRBV6-5	TRBJ2-1	TRBD2	CASRYGGGHEQFF	TGTGCCAGCAGATACGGGGGGGGCCATGAGCAGTTCTTC
-	TRBV5-1	TRBJ2-1	TRBD2	CASSLGAGGSYNEQFF	TGCGCCAGCAGCTTGGGAGCGGGAGGATCTTACAATGAGCAGTTCTTC
-	TRBV12-5	TRBJ1-1	TRBD1	CASGWTGARMMNTEAFF	TGTGCTAGTGGTTGGACAGGGGCGCGCATGATGAACACTGAAGCTTTCTTT
-	TRBV4-1	TRBJ1-2	TRBD1	CASSQVGQGRGYTF	TGCGCCAGCAGCCAAGTCGGACAGGGCCGTGGCTACACCTTC
-	TRBV2	TRBJ1-1	-	CASSTRVEAFF	TGTGCCAGCAGTACCAGGGTGGAAGCTTTCTTT
-	TRBV28	TRBJ2-4	-	CASSGRGLAKNIQYF	TGTGCCAGCAGTGGGCGTGGGCTAGCCAAAAACATTCAGTACTTC
-	TRBV27	TRBJ2-4	TRBD2	CASRRLAGEGANIQYF	TGTGCCAGCAGACGACTAGCGGGTGAGGGCGCAAACATTCAGTACTTC
-	TRBV10-1	TRBJ1-1	TRBD1	CASSVYRGFNSMNTEAFF	TGCGCCAGCAGTGTCTACAGGGGATTTAACTCCATGAACACTGAAGCTTTCTTT
-	TRBV6-7	TRBJ2-7	TRBD2	CASTIRGEPYEQYF	TGTGCCAGCACTATTCGGGGGGAGCCCTACGAGCAGTACTTC
-	TRBV2	TRBJ2-5	-	CASSAVGVYQETQYF	TGTGCCAGCAGCGCGGTGGGGGTGTACCAAGAGACCCAGTACTTC
-	TRBV11-3	TRBJ1-1	-	CASSLGGNMNTEAFF	TGTGCCAGCAGCTTAGGGGGCAACATGAACACTGAAGCTTTCTTT
few	TRBV5-1	TRBJ2-3	TRBD2	CASRRLGLAGGDTQYF	TGCGCCAGCAGGAGACTGGGACTAGCGGGAGGAGATACGCAGTATTTT
-	TRBV5-1	TRBJ1-4	-	CASSPTGGTNEKLFF	TGCGCCAGCAGCCCCACGGGGGGGACTAATGAAAAACTGTTTTTT
-	TRBV18	TRBJ2-7	TRBD2	CASSYGTSGTYEQYF	TGTGCCAGCTCATATGGGACTAGCGGGACCTACGAGCAGTACTTC
-	TRBV20-1	TRBJ2-1	TRBD1	CSATTGTGLFF	TGCAGTGCTACGACCGGGACAGGGTTGTTCTTC
-	TRBV23-1	TRBJ1-1	-	CASSRASAFF	TGCGCCAGCAGCCGAGCCTCAGCTTTCTTT
-	TRBV5-1	TRBJ2-7	TRBD1	CASSFRTGEAYEQYF	TGCGCCAGCAGCTTTCGGACAGGGGAAGCCTACGAGCAGTACTTC
-	TRBV7-8	TRBJ1-3	-	CASRETGITSGNTIYF	TGTGCCAGCAGAGAGACAGGAATAACCTCTGGAAACACCATATATTTT
-	TRBV10-1	TRBJ2-3	-	CASSESRKLAPQYF	TGCGCCAGCAGTGAGTCCCGGAAACTAGCACCGCAGTATTTT
-	TRBV5-6	TRBJ2-1	-	CASSLGGLGGSYNEQFF	TGTGCCAGCAGCTTGGGTGGGTTGGGAGGCTCCTACAATGAGCAGTTCTTC
-	TRBV15	TRBJ2-7	TRBD1	CATSRDLDRGLYEQYF	TGTGCCACCAGCAGAGATTTGGACAGGGGGCTTTACGAGCAGTACTTC
once	TRBV28	TRBJ2-3	-	CASSRTVTSTDTQYF	TGTGCCAGCAGTCGGACGGTAACTAGCACAGATACGCAGTATTTT
-	TRBV6-6	TRBJ1-1	-	CASSYGEGRLNTEAFF	TGTGCCAGCAGTTACGGGGAGGGGCGGTTGAACACTGAAGCTTTCTTT
once	TRBV28	TRBJ1-1	-	CASSPGTYTEAFF	TGTGCCAGCAGTCCAGGGACCTACACTGAAGCTTTCTTT
-	TRBV30	TRBJ1-2	TRBD1	CAWDMGQGNGYTF	TGTGCCTGGGATATGGGACAGGGTAATGGCTACACCTTC
-	TRBV5-6	TRBJ2-6	-	CASSLGLMPSSGANVLTF	TGTGCCAGCAGCTTGGGGCTCATGCCGAGCTCTGGGGCCAACGTCCTGACTTTC
-	TRBV18	TRBJ2-3	TRBD2	CASSPTGLREAISTDTQYF	TGTGCCAGCTCACCTACAGGGTTGCGGGAGGCTATTAGCACAGATACGCAGTATTTT
-	TRBV5-4	TRBJ2-3	TRBD2	CASSGGRGRTDTQYF	TGTGCCAGCAGCGGGGGACGCGGGAGGACAGATACGCAGTATTTT
-	TRBV9	TRBJ2-7	-	CASSVGFSYEQYF	TGTGCCAGCAGCGTAGGGTTTTCCTACGAGCAGTACTTC
-	TRBV29-1	TRBJ2-2	TRBD1	CSVGKGQGNTGELFF	TGCAGCGTGGGGAAAGGACAGGGGAACACCGGGGAGCTGTTTTTT
-	TRBV7-2	TRBJ2-2	-	CASSRTVGLNTGELFF	TGTGCCAGCAGCCGTACTGTGGGGTTGAACACCGGGGAGCTGTTTTTT
few	TRBV30	TRBJ2-3	TRBD1	CAWSRDRNTDTQYF	TGTGCCTGGAGTCGGGACAGAAACACAGATACGCAGTATTTT
few	TRBV7-9	TRBJ2-4	-	CASSRGAGAKNIQYF	TGTGCCAGCAGCCGCGGGGCCGGGGCCAAAAACATTCAGTACTTC
-	TRBV5-6	TRBJ2-7	TRBD2	CASSLYWIAGGPYEQYF	TGTGCCAGCAGCTTATACTGGATAGCGGGAGGCCCCTACGAGCAGTACTTC
few	TRBV9	TRBJ1-5	-	CASSDGQNSNQPQHF	TGTGCCAGCAGCGATGGGCAGAATAGCAATCAGCCCCAGCATTTT
-	TRBV28	TRBJ2-7	TRBD2	CASSLLGLAGGGEQYF	TGTGCCAGCAGCCTCCTGGGACTAGCGGGAGGTGGCGAGCAGTACTTC
once	TRBV7-2	TRBJ2-7	TRBD2	CASSLRSVSAGESLYEQYF	TGTGCCAGCAGCTTACGGTCGGTTAGCGCGGGAGAGTCCCTCTACGAGCAGTACTTC
-	TRBV5-6	TRBJ2-5	TRBD1	CASSYKVTGQETQYF	TGTGCCAGCAGCTACAAAGTGACAGGGCAAGAGACCCAGTACTTC
-	TRBV9	TRBJ2-2	-	CATGVTTNTGELFF	TGTGCCACAGGGGTCACTACGAACACCGGGGAGCTGTTTTTT
-	TRBV11-2	TRBJ2-7	TRBD2	CASSLQRGIDEQYF	TGTGCCAGCAGCCTCCAGCGGGGTATTGACGAGCAGTACTTC
-	TRBV5-1	TRBJ1-2	-	CASSPDSYYGYTF	TGCGCCAGCAGCCCGGACAGTTACTATGGCTACACCTTC
-	TRBV7-6	TRBJ2-3	-	CASSLDSLCGGLIFGTQYF	TGTGCCAGCAGCTTAGATTCCCTTTGCGGGGGCCTGATTTTCGGTACGCAGTATTTT
once	TRBV4-1	TRBJ2-2	-	CASSRYQDYRTGELFF	TGCGCCAGCAGCCGATACCAGGACTACCGAACCGGGGAGCTGTTTTTT
-	TRBV7-9	TRBJ2-3	-	CASSLFRGTQYF	TGTGCCAGCAGCTTATTCCGCGGTACGCAGTATTTT
-	TRBV12-1	TRBJ1-1	-	CASSFVGGEINTEAFF	TGTGCCAGCAGCTTTGTAGGGGGTGAGATTAACACTGAAGCTTTCTTT
-	TRBV30	TRBJ1-3	-	CAWRVRQNTIYF	TGTGCCTGGAGAGTAAGGCAAAACACCATATATTTT
-	TRBV6-5	TRBJ2-3	-	CASHGNTDTQYF	TGTGCCAGCCACGGGAATACAGATACGCAGTATTTT